The text below deals with one TCR beta chain. The antigen remains unidentified. This specimen comes from a study of identifying expanded T cells in peripheral blood. Whole-study results and caveats: Differentially abundant clones: around 1.2 between replicates, 16.4 at 2 to 3 weeks, 19 to 20 at four. Across healthy donors, higher total template counts meant significantly greater roughly 2-week count variance.

Measured with immunoSEQ multiplex PCR; TCRdb has only the in-frame clones, and not every one. The table has some 95,000 clones, around 85% seen once. The CDR3 has 17 residues. V was clipped by 3 bases and J by 2 bases; unmatched bases: 9. Germline V gene lookup returns CDR1 MNHEY and CDR2 SMNVEV (reference sequence). Collection occurred without any documented infections or immune events in donors. The receptor was derived from a person between 18 and 70 years old in good health. The chain recombines TRBV27 with TRBJ2-3; TRBD2 matches at 9 bases. Sequencing was carried out using blood. CDR3 DNA sequence: TGTGCCAGCAGTTTGCCGTCCCTAGCGGGGACCACAGATACGCAGTATTTT. Translating it yields CASSLPSLAGTTDTQYF.